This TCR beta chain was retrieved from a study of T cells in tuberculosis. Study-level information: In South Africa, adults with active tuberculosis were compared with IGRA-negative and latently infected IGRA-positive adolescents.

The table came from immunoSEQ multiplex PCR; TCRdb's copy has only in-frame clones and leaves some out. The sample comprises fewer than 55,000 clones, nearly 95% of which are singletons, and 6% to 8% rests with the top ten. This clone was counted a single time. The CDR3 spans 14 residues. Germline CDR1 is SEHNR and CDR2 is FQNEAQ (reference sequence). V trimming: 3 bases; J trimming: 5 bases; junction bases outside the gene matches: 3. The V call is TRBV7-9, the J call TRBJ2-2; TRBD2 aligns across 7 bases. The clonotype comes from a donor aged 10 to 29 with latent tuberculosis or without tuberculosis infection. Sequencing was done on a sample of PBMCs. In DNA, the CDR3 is TGTGCCAGCAGCTTGACGGGGGGAACCGGGGAGCTGTTTTTT. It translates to CASSLTGGTGELFF.